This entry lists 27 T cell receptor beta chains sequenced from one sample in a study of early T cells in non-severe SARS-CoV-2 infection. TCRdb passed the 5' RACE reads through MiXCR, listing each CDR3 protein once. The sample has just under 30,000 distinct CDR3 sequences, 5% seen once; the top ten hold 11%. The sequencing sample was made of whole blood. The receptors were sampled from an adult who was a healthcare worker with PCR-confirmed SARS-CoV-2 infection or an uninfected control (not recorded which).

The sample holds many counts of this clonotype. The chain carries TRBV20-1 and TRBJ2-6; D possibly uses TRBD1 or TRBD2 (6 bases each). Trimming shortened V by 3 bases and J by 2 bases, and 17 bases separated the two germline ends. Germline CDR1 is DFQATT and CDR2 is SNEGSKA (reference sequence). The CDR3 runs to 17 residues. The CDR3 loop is CSASAGDSFAGANVLTF. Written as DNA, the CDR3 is TGCAGTGCTAGCGCAGGGGACTCCTTTGCTGGGGCCAACGTCCTGACTTTC.

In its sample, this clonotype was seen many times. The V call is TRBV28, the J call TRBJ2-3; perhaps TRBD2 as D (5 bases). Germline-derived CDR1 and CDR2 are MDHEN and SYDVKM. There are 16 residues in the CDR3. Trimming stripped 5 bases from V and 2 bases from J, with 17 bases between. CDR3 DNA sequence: TGTGCCAGCAGTCCGGACTTCCCGAAACTCACAGATACGCAGTATTTT. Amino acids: CASSPDFPKLTDTQYF. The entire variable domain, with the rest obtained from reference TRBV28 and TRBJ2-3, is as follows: DVKVTQSSRYLVKRTGEKVFLECVQDMDHENMFWYRQDPGLGLRLIYFSYDVKMKEKGDIPEGYSVSREKKERFSLILESASTNQTSMYLCASSPDFPKLTDTQYFGPGTRLTVL.

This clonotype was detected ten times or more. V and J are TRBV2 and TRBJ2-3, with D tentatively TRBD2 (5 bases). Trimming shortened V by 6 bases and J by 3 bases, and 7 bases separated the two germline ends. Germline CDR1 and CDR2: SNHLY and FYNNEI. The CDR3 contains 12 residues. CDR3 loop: CASRRRTDTQYF. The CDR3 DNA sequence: TGTGCCAGCAGGAGGAGGACAGATACGCAGTATTTT.

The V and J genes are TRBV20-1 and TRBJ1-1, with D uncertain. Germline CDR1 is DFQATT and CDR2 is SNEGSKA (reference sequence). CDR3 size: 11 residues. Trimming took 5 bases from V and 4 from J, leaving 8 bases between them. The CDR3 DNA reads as TGCAGTGCTCCGGGCGCCACTGAAGCTTTCTTT. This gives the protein CSAPGATEAFF.

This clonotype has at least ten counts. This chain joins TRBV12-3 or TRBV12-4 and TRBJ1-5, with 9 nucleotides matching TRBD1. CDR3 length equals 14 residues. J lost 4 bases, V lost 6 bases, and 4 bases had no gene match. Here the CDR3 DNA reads TGTGCCAGCAGAACCGGGACAGGGAATCAGCCCCAGCATTTT. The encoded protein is CASRTGTGNQPQHF.

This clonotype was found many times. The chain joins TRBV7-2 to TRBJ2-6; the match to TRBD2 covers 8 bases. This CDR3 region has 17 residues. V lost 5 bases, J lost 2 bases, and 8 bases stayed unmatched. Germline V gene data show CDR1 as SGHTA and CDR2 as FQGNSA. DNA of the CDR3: TGTGCCAGCAGCCCGTCGGCGGGAGGAACTGGGGCCAACGTCCTGACTTTC. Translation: CASSPSAGGTGANVLTF. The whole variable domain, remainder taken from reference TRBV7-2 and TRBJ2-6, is GAGVSQSPSNKVTEKGKDVELRCDPISGHTALYWYRQSLGQGLEFLIYFQGNSAPDKSGLPSDRFSAERTGGSVSTLTIQRTQQEDSAVYLCASSPSAGGTGANVLTFGAGSRLTVL.

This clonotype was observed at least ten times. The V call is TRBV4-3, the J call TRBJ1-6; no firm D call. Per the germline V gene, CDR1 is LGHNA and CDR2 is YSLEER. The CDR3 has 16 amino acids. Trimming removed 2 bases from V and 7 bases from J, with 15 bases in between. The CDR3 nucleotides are TGCGCCAGCAGCCAAAGTCTCGTCGGTCTCAATTCACCCCTCCACTTT. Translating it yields CASSQSLVGLNSPLHF.

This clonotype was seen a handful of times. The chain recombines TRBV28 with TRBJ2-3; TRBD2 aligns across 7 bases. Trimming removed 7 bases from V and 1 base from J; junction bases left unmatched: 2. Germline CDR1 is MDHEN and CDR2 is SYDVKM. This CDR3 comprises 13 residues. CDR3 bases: TGTGCCAGCATGGCGGGGGGCACAGATACGCAGTATTTT. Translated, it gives CASMAGGTDTQYF.

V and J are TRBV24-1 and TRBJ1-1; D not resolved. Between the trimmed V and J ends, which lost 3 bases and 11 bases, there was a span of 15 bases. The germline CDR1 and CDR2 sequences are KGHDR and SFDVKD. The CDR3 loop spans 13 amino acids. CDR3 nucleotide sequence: TGTGCCACCAGTGATCTCGTCTCGTTAAGCGCTTTCTTT. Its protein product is CATSDLVSLSAFF.

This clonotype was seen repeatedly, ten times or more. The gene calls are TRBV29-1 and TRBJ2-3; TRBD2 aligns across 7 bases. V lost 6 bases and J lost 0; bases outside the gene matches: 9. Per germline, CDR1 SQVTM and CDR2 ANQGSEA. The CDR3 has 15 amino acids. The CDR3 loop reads CSVQVSGSSTDTQYF. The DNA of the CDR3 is TGCAGCGTCCAAGTTAGCGGGTCTAGCACAGATACGCAGTATTTT.

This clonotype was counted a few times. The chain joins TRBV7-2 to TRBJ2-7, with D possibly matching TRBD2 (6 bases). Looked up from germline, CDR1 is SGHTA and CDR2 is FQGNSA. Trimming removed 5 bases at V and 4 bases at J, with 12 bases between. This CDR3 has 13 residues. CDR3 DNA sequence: TGTGCCAGCAGCCCCCTAGCGAAGTACGAGCAGTACTTC. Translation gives CASSPLAKYEQYF.

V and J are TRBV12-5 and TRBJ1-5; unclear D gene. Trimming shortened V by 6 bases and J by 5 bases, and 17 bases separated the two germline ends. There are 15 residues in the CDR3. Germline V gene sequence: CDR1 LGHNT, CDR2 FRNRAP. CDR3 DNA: TGTGCTAGTGGAGCCGTAACAGACCGTGATCAGCCCCAGCATTTT. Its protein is CASGAVTDRDQPQHF.

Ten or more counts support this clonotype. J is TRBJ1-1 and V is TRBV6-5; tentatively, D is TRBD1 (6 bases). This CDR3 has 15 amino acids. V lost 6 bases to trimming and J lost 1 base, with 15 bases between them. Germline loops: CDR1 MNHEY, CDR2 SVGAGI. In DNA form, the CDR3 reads TGTGCCAGCAGCTCACCCAAGACAGGGAACACTGAAGCTTTCTTT. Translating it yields CASSSPKTGNTEAFF.

In DNA, the CDR3 is TGTGCCAGCAGTTCGTCTCTAGCGGGAGGTCTTCCCTACAATGAGCAGTTCTTC. It is translated as CASSSSLAGGLPYNEQFF. The V call is TRBV6-5, the J call TRBJ2-1; 11 bases fit TRBD2. This CDR3 is built from 18 residues. The V gene end was trimmed by 4 bases and the J gene end by 2 bases; junction bases not matched to a gene: 10. The germline gives CDR1 MNHEY, CDR2 SVGAGI.

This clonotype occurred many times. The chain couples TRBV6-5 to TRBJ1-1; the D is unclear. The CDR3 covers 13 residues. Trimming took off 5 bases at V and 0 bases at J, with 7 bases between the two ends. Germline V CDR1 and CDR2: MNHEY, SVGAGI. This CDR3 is CASSPSLNTEAFF. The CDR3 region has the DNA TGTGCCAGCAGTCCCTCGTTGAACACTGAAGCTTTCTTT.

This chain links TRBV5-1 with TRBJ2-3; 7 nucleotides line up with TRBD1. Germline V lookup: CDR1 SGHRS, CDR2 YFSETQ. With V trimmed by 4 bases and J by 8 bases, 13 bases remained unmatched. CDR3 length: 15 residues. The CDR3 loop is CASSPEGTVRGTQYF. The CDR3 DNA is TGCGCCAGCAGCCCCGAAGGGACAGTTAGGGGTACGCAGTATTTT.

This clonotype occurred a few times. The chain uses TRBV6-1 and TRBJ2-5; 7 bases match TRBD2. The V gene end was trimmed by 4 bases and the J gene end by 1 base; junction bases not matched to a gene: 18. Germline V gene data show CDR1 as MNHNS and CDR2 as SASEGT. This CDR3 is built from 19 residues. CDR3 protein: CASSARPGTQPGGQETQYF. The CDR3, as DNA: TGTGCCAGCAGTGCGAGACCCGGGACCCAGCCGGGGGGCCAAGAGACCCAGTACTTC.

The CDR3 sequence: CANTRDTRTIQPQHF. CDR3 DNA sequence: TGTGCCAACACCCGAGATACCCGGACTATCCAGCCCCAGCATTTT. The rearrangement uses TRBV28 and TRBJ1-5; unclear D gene. CDR3 length: 15 residues. In germline, CDR1 is MDHEN, CDR2 SYDVKM. Trimming took 10 bases from V and 7 from J, leaving 23 bases between them.

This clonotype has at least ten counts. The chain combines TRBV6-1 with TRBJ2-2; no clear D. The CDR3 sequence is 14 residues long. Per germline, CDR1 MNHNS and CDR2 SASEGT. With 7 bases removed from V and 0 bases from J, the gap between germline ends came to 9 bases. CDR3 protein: CASKGDANTGELFF. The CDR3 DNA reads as TGTGCCAGCAAAGGAGACGCGAACACCGGGGAGCTGTTTTTT.

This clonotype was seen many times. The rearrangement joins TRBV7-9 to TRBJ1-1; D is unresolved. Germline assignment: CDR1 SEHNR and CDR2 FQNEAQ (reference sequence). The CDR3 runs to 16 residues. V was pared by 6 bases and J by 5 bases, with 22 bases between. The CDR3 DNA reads TGTGCCAGCAGACCTATCAGGAGAGACAATAAAACTGAAGCTTTCTTT. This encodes CASRPIRRDNKTEAFF.

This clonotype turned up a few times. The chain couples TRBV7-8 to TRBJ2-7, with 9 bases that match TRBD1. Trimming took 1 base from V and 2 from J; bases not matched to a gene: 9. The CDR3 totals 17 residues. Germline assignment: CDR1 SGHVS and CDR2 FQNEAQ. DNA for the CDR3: TGTGCCAGCAGCTTAGTTGCGGGACAGGGTGGGACCTACGAGCAGTACTTC. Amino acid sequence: CASSLVAGQGGTYEQYF. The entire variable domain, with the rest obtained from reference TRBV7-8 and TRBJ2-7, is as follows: GAGVSQSPRYKVAKRGQDVALRCDPISGHVSLFWYQQALGQGPEFLTYFQNEAQLDKSGLPSDRFFAERPEGSVSTLKIQRTQQEDSAVYLCASSLVAGQGGTYEQYFGPGTRLTVT.

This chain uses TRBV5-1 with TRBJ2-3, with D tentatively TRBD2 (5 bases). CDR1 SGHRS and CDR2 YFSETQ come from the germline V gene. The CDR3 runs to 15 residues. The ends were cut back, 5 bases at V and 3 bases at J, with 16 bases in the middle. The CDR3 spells CASSRNERGTDTQYF. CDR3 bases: TGCGCCAGCAGTCGGAATGAGAGAGGGACAGATACGCAGTATTTT.

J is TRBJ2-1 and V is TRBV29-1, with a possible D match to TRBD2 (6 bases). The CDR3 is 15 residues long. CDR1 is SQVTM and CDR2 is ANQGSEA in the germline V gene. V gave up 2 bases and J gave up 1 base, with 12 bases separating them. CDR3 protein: CSVESASGSYNEQFF. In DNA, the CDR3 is TGCAGCGTTGAATCTGCCAGCGGGTCCTACAATGAGCAGTTCTTC.

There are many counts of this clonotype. CDR3 coding DNA: TGCGCCAGCAGCTATGACAGGGTTCAACGTGGCTACACCTTC. Translating gives CASSYDRVQRGYTF. The genes are TRBV5-1 and TRBJ1-2; 7 nucleotides align to TRBD1. This CDR3 spans 14 amino acids. CDR1 SGHRS and CDR2 YFSETQ come from the germline V gene. J lost 7 bases, V lost 3 bases, and 9 bases had no gene match.

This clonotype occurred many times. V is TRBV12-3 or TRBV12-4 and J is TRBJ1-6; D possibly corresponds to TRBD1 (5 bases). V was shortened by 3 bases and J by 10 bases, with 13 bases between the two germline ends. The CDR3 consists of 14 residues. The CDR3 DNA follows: TGTGCCAGCAGTTTGGGGGACTCGGGATCACCCCTCCACTTT. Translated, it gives CASSLGDSGSPLHF.

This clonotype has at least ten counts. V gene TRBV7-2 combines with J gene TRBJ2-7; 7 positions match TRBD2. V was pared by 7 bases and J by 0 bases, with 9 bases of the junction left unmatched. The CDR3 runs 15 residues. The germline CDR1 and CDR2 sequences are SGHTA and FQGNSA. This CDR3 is CASKLAGDLSYEQYF. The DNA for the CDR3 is TGTGCCAGCAAATTGGCGGGGGACCTCTCCTACGAGCAGTACTTC.

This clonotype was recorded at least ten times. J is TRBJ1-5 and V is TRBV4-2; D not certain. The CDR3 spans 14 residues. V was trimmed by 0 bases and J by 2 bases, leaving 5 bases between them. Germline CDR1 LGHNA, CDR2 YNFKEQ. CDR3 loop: CASSQDWGNQPQHF. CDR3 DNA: TGTGCCAGCAGCCAAGACTGGGGCAATCAGCCCCAGCATTTT.